The 23 T cell receptor beta chains given below trace back to one sample, sequenced in a study of blood T cell repertoires in COVID-19. Repertoires were generated with immunoSEQ multiplex PCR, while TCRdb's copy carries only in-frame clones and drops some. Of 150,000 to 200,000 clones in the sample, roughly four fifths are singletons; the top ten hold approximately 10%. The sample taken for sequencing was peripheral blood. All receptors derive from a middle-aged woman with COVID-19, enrolled during active disease.

The gene calls are TRBV29-1 and TRBJ2-1; 8 bases match TRBD2. This CDR3 is 13 amino acids long. From germline, CDR1 is SQVTM and CDR2 ANQGSEA. V lost 7 bases and J lost 9; bases outside the gene matches: 11. The CDR3 nucleotides read TGCAGCGCCGACACCACTAGCGGAAGTGAGCAGTTCTTC. Protein sequence: CSADTTSGSEQFF.

The V call is TRBV28, the J call TRBJ2-7; 10 bases are a match to TRBD2. This CDR3 spans 13 amino acids. After removal of 6 bases from V and 7 bases from J, the junction contained 6 bases not matched to a gene. Germline lookup yields CDR1 MDHEN and CDR2 SYDVKM. The DNA for the CDR3 is TGTGCCAGCAGAAAAGCGGGAGGGTGGGAGCAGTACTTC. This translates into CASRKAGGWEQYF.

V usage is TRBV9 and J usage is TRBJ1-1; the match to TRBD1 covers 10 bases. Germline CDR1 reads SGDLS; CDR2 reads YYNGEE. The CDR3 consists of 14 residues. With V trimmed by 4 bases and J by 5 bases, 5 bases remained unmatched. CDR3 amino acids: CASSFTGQGTEAFF. The CDR3 DNA reads TGTGCCAGCAGCTTCACGGGACAGGGGACTGAAGCTTTCTTT.

The chain is built from TRBV20-1 and TRBJ2-1; D is perhaps TRBD1 (5 bases). In germline, CDR1 is DFQATT, CDR2 SNEGSKA (reference sequence). Trimming took off 5 bases at V and 9 bases at J, with 11 bases between the two ends. The CDR3 covers 11 residues. The CDR3 region has the DNA TGCAGTGCTCAGCCCCAGGGTGAGCAGTTCTTC. Protein product: CSAQPQGEQFF.

The rearrangement links TRBV30 to TRBJ1-2, with TRBD1 as a possible D gene (6 bases). The germline V gene has CDR1 GTSNPN and CDR2 SVGIG (reference sequence). Trimming left V 3 bases short and J 2 bases short, with 13 bases between. The CDR3 contains 14 residues. CDR3 DNA sequence: TGTGCCTGGAGAGTCCAGGGGACCAACTATGGCTACACCTTC. Residues: CAWRVQGTNYGYTF.

CDR3 protein: CASSRGDGRGTEAFF. The CDR3 nucleotides are TGTGCCAGCAGCCGGGGGGACGGCCGCGGGACTGAAGCTTTCTTT. This chain links TRBV3-1 (or the pseudogene TRBV3-2) with TRBJ1-1; a weak D match, TRBD1 (5 bases). The CDR3 has 15 residues. Trimming left V 4 bases short and J 5 bases short, with 17 bases between. Germline V gene sequence: CDR1 LGHDT, CDR2 YNNKEL (reference sequence).

The rearrangement uses TRBV21-1 and TRBJ2-7; the table's D call of TRBD1 was not tested on the DNA. TRBV21-1 is a documented pseudogene. The CDR3 contains 12 residues. The CDR3 spells CASRPRDSEQYF. DNA of the CDR3: TGTGCCAGCAGGCCCAGGGACAGCGAGCAGTACTTC.

V gene TRBV3-1 (or the pseudogene TRBV3-2) combines with J gene TRBJ2-7, with 8 bases aligning to TRBD2. The germline V gene encodes CDR1 LGHDT and CDR2 YNNKEL (reference sequence). V lost 4 bases to trimming and J lost 3 bases; unmatched junction nucleotides: 14. The CDR3 runs 17 residues. Here the CDR3 DNA reads TGTGCCAGCAGCCTCCTCGGAGCAGCCGGGACTAGCTACGAGCAGTACTTC. Translation gives CASSLLGAAGTSYEQYF.

The chain carries TRBV27 and TRBJ1-5; no clear D. Trimming cost V 2 bases and J 2 bases, with 13 bases left between them. CDR1 and CDR2 from the germline V gene are MNHEY and SMNVEV (reference sequence). The CDR3 extends over 16 amino acids. CDR3 sequence reads: CASSLGAGGGNQPQHF. Written as DNA, the CDR3 is TGTGCCAGCAGTTTAGGAGCCGGAGGAGGCAATCAGCCCCAGCATTTT.

This chain connects TRBV28 to TRBJ2-5; D might be TRBD1 (6 bases). The CDR3 extends over 14 amino acids. Trimming shortened V by 2 bases and J by 7 bases, and 14 bases separated the two germline ends. In germline, CDR1 is MDHEN, CDR2 SYDVKM. The CDR3 DNA sequence: TGTGCCAGCAGTTTAGGACAGATCGTTGGGACCCAGTACTTC. Translated: CASSLGQIVGTQYF. The variable domain in full, completed from reference TRBV28 and TRBJ2-5, reads DVKVTQSSRYLVKRTGEKVFLECVQDMDHENMFWYRQDPGLGLRLIYFSYDVKMKEKGDIPEGYSVSREKKERFSLILESASTNQTSMYLCASSLGQIVGTQYFGPGTRLLVL.

The chain couples TRBV4-1 to TRBJ2-5; 7 nucleotides line up with TRBD2. Unmatched junction bases numbered 3, after V lost 0 bases and J lost 2 bases. Germline assignment: CDR1 MGHRA and CDR2 YSYEKL. CDR3 size: 15 residues. The CDR3 here is CASSQEGLPQETQYF. The CDR3 DNA sequence: TGCGCCAGCAGCCAAGAGGGACTACCTCAAGAGACCCAGTACTTC.

CDR3: CASSLTQGSGNQPQHF. In DNA form, the CDR3 reads TGTGCCAGTAGTCTAACACAGGGTTCGGGCAATCAGCCCCAGCATTTT. The V and J genes are TRBV19 and TRBJ1-5, with D perhaps TRBD1 (6 bases). CDR1 is LNHDA, CDR2 SQIVND, per germline (reference sequence). Between the trimmed V and J ends, which lost 5 bases and 2 bases, there was a span of 16 bases. The CDR3 has 16 amino acids.

This chain joins TRBV6-5 and TRBJ1-4; D gene unclear. The germline CDR1 and CDR2 sequences are MNHEY and SVGAGI. The CDR3 runs to 14 residues. Trimming pared 6 bases from V and 8 bases from J, leaving 16 bases between. CDR3 protein: CASSRLSRGEKLFF. CDR3 DNA sequence: TGTGCCAGCAGCCGACTAAGTAGAGGGGAAAAACTGTTTTTT.

The V and J genes are TRBV3-1 (or the pseudogene TRBV3-2) and TRBJ2-2; 12 bases fit TRBD1. The germline V gene encodes CDR1 LGHDT and CDR2 YNNKEL (reference sequence). The length of the CDR3 is 15 residues. Trimming at V came to 4 bases and at J to 4 bases, leaving 1 base not matched to a gene. This CDR3 is CASSRDRGRTGELFF. DNA for the CDR3: TGTGCCAGCAGCCGGGACAGGGGGCGCACCGGGGAGCTGTTTTTT.

V is TRBV2 and J is TRBJ2-2; 10 bases are shared with TRBD2. The CDR3 has 15 residues. The V gene end was trimmed by 6 bases and the J gene end by 6 bases; junction bases not matched to a gene: 7. CDR1 and CDR2 from the germline V gene are SNHLY and FYNNEI. CDR3 loop: CASSGSGRSAGELFF. CDR3 nucleotides: TGTGCCAGCAGCGGTAGCGGGAGGTCAGCCGGGGAGCTGTTTTTT. Based on the CDR3 plus reference TRBV2 and TRBJ2-2, the full variable domain is EPEVTQTPSHQVTQMGQEVILRCVPISNHLYFYWYRQILGQKVEFLVSFYNNEISEKSEIFDDQFSVERPDGSNFTLKIRSTKLEDSAMYFCASSGSGRSAGELFFGEGSRLTVL.

This clone was seen more than once but under ten times. J is TRBJ1-6 and V is TRBV7-9; D possibly corresponds to TRBD1 (6 bases). V lost 4 bases and J 6 bases, leaving 13 bases between the germline ends. The CDR3 extends over 15 amino acids. CDR1 is SEHNR, CDR2 FQNEAQ, per germline (reference sequence). CDR3 residues: CASSYLGGTNSPLHF. The CDR3 DNA reads as TGTGCCAGCAGCTACCTTGGGGGCACTAATTCACCCCTCCACTTT.

The rearrangement uses TRBV9 and TRBJ2-3; 8 bases are shared with TRBD2. The CDR3 sequence is 15 residues long. J gave up 5 bases and V 0 bases, and 5 bases lay outside the gene matches. Germline values: CDR1 SGDLS, CDR2 YYNGEE. CDR3 sequence reads: CASSVAGGGGDTQYF. As DNA, the CDR3 is TGTGCCAGCAGCGTAGCCGGGGGGGGCGGAGATACGCAGTATTTT. The full variable domain, its missing parts supplied by reference TRBV9 and TRBJ2-3, is DSGVTQTPKHLITATGQRVTLRCSPRSGDLSVYWYQQSLDQGLQFLIQYYNGEERAKGNILERFSAQQFPDLHSELNLSSLELGDSALYFCASSVAGGGGDTQYFGPGTRLTVL.

The chain carries TRBV10-3 and TRBJ2-1, with TRBD2 matching over 9 bases. The trim removed 4 bases at V and 6 bases at J, leaving 4 bases unmatched. There are 14 residues in the CDR3. Germline V gene data show CDR1 as ENHRY and CDR2 as SYGVKD. CDR3 sequence reads: CAISVAGGPNEQFF. Written as DNA, the CDR3 is TGTGCCATCAGTGTGGCGGGAGGGCCCAATGAGCAGTTCTTC.

This rearrangement joins TRBV11-2 to TRBJ1-2, with 7 bases matching TRBD1. With 1 base clipped from V and 5 bases from J, the junction kept 4 bases outside the gene matches. Germline V gene lookup returns CDR1 SGHAT and CDR2 FQNNGV. The CDR3 is 14 amino acids. CDR3 loop: CASSLAGTAYGYTF. The CDR3 DNA follows: TGTGCCAGCAGCTTAGCCGGGACAGCTTATGGCTACACCTTC.

CDR3 nucleotide sequence: TGTGCCAGTAGTGCCAGGGGGCGGGATACGCAGTATTTT. Translated, it gives CASSARGRDTQYF. This chain joins TRBV19 and TRBJ2-3; TRBD1 matches 8 bases. Germline CDR1 reads LNHDA; CDR2 reads SQIVND (reference sequence). The CDR3 spans 13 residues. J gave up 6 bases and V 5 bases, and 4 bases lay outside the gene matches.

This chain links TRBV30 with TRBJ1-5, with D possibly matching TRBD1 (6 bases). The CDR3 contains 13 residues. Trimming took off 1 base at V and 6 bases at J, with 10 bases between the two ends. CDR1 and CDR2 from the germline V gene are GTSNPN and SVGIG (reference sequence). The chain's CDR3 is CAWSAGAGQPQHF. Here the CDR3 DNA reads TGTGCCTGGAGTGCAGGGGCCGGTCAGCCCCAGCATTTT.

V usage is TRBV7-8 and J usage is TRBJ2-5; 12 positions match TRBD2. CDR1 is SGHVS, CDR2 FQNEAQ, per germline. The CDR3 contains 18 residues. V lost 2 bases, J lost 3 bases, and 10 bases stayed unmatched. The CDR3 loop reads CASSLRIGLAGQKETQYF. For the CDR3, the DNA is TGTGCCAGCAGCTTACGAATTGGACTAGCGGGGCAGAAAGAGACCCAGTACTTC. The entire variable domain, with the rest obtained from reference TRBV7-8 and TRBJ2-5, is as follows: GAGVSQSPRYKVAKRGQDVALRCDPISGHVSLFWYQQALGQGPEFLTYFQNEAQLDKSGLPSDRFFAERPEGSVSTLKIQRTQQEDSAVYLCASSLRIGLAGQKETQYFGPGTRLLVL.

This chain connects TRBV6-2 or TRBV6-3 to TRBJ2-2; no clear D gene. V was cut by 6 bases and J by 1 base, with 9 bases left in between. Per the germline V gene, CDR1 is MNHEY and CDR2 is SVGEGT. This CDR3 comprises 14 residues. The CDR3 loop reads CASSRTGNTGELFF. CDR3 DNA sequence: TGTGCCAGCAGCCGAACGGGGAACACCGGGGAGCTGTTTTTT.